These 28 T cell receptor beta chains were all obtained from the same sample, sequenced in a study of T cell responses to AZD1222 COVID-19 vaccine. Assay: immunoSEQ multiplex PCR; the TCRdb copy retains only in-frame clones and omits some. This sample yields about 190,000 clones, of which around 93% are seen a single time; 9.2% belongs to the top ten. The source was peripheral blood, collected on day 0 of AZD1222 vaccination. These receptors all come from an adult in good health.

This rearrangement joins TRBV7-2 to TRBJ1-3; D is uncertain. Trimming removed 1 base from V and 2 bases from J, with 9 bases in between. The CDR3 runs 15 residues. CDR1 SGHTA and CDR2 FQGNSA come from the germline V gene. CDR3 residues: CASSLEGLTGNTIYF. The CDR3 DNA sequence: TGTGCCAGCAGCTTAGAAGGGCTCACTGGAAACACCATATATTTT.

The chain carries TRBV5-6 and TRBJ1-2, with 8 positions matching TRBD1. The ends lost 0 bases at V and 7 bases at J; junction bases unmatched: 5. The CDR3 extends over 14 amino acids. Germline V gene data show CDR1 as SGHDT and CDR2 as YYEEEE. The CDR3 DNA reads TGTGCCAGCAGCTTGGCCGGACAGGGAAGTGGCTACACCTTC. Amino acids: CASSLAGQGSGYTF.

The chain carries TRBV28 and TRBJ2-7; D is possibly TRBD2 (6 bases). The V and J ends lost 6 bases and 6 bases respectively, with 24 bases between them. The CDR3 runs to 16 residues. The germline V gene encodes CDR1 MDHEN and CDR2 SYDVKM. CDR3 DNA: TGTGCCAGCAGCCCAACGGGGCTCCGGGAGAGAACCGAGCAGTACTTC. Translation gives CASSPTGLRERTEQYF.

The gene calls are TRBV3-1 (or the pseudogene TRBV3-2) and TRBJ2-7; D may be TRBD2 (6 bases). This CDR3 has 18 amino acids. Germline assignment: CDR1 LGHDT and CDR2 YNNKEL (reference sequence). Trimming shortened V by 6 bases and J by 3 bases, and 27 bases separated the two germline ends. The chain's CDR3 is CASSDLPPGAGTVYEQYF. The CDR3 DNA is TGTGCCAGCAGTGACTTGCCCCCCGGGGCGGGGACGGTCTACGAGCAGTACTTC.

V is TRBV28 and J is TRBJ1-1; D possibly corresponds to TRBD1 (5 bases). V gave up 6 bases and J gave up 0 bases, with 17 bases separating them. The CDR3 has 16 amino acids. Germline values: CDR1 MDHEN, CDR2 SYDVKM. Here the CDR3 reads CASRKDRGTMNTEAFF. DNA for the CDR3: TGTGCCAGCAGAAAGGATAGAGGGACTATGAACACTGAAGCTTTCTTT.

The chain combines TRBV4-1 with TRBJ2-1; 15 bases align to TRBD2. This CDR3 region has 17 residues. Per germline, CDR1 MGHRA and CDR2 YSYEKL. V trimming: 4 bases; J trimming: 8 bases; junction bases outside the gene matches: 9. DNA for the CDR3: TGCGCCAGCAGCCTAGGACTAGCGGGAGGGCCGGTCTATGAGCAGTTCTTC. This translates into CASSLGLAGGPVYEQFF.

This chain uses TRBV27 with TRBJ2-7; TRBD1 is a possible D gene (6 bases). Germline CDR1 reads MNHEY; CDR2 reads SMNVEV (reference sequence). The ends were cut back, 5 bases at V and 6 bases at J, with 20 bases in the middle. This CDR3 is 15 amino acids long. CDR3 in amino acids: CASSLPPGVGGEQYF. CDR3 bases: TGTGCCAGCAGTCTTCCCCCAGGGGTAGGGGGCGAGCAGTACTTC.

The CDR3 DNA reads as TGTGCCAGCAGTCACTCATTAGGAACTGAAGCTTTCTTT. It translates to CASSHSLGTEAFF. The rearrangement links TRBV7-6 to TRBJ1-1; D remains unclear. V lost 6 bases and J 5 bases, leaving 13 bases between the germline ends. The CDR3 sequence is 13 residues long. Looked up from germline, CDR1 is SGHVS and CDR2 is FNYEAQ.

The rearrangement links TRBV27 to TRBJ2-7, with 9 bases that match TRBD1. The germline gives CDR1 MNHEY, CDR2 SMNVEV (reference sequence). The V and J ends lost 7 bases and 3 bases, in that order; junction bases with no gene match: 7. The CDR3 consists of 14 residues. The CDR3 is CASNKRTGDYEQYF. The DNA of the CDR3 is TGTGCCAGCAACAAGCGGACAGGGGACTACGAGCAGTACTTC.

This chain connects TRBV19 to TRBJ1-2, with 7 positions matching TRBD1. CDR3 length: 14 residues. Looked up from germline, CDR1 is LNHDA and CDR2 is SQIVND (reference sequence). The trim removed 5 bases at V and 4 bases at J, leaving 7 bases unmatched. CDR3 nucleotides: TGTGCCAGTAGTCCCAAGGGACAGTCCTATGGCTACACCTTC. As protein: CASSPKGQSYGYTF.

The chain couples TRBV11-3 to TRBJ2-2; weak D call: TRBD2 (5 bases). Trimming removed 4 bases at V and 4 bases at J, with 19 bases between. The CDR3 runs 17 residues. The V gene's germline CDR1 is SGHNT and CDR2 YENEEA. As DNA, the CDR3 is TGTGCCAGCAGCTCTAGCCCAGGAGGCGCCGGCACCGGGGAGCTGTTTTTT. Its translation is CASSSSPGGAGTGELFF.

This rearrangement joins TRBV28 to TRBJ1-2; D is perhaps TRBD1 (6 bases). V was cut by 3 bases and J by 6 bases, with 20 bases left in between. Per the germline V gene, CDR1 is MDHEN and CDR2 is SYDVKM. There are 16 residues in the CDR3. The CDR3 DNA reads as TGTGCCAGCAGTTTTACTCTGCGGGGGCGCACTGATGGCTACACCTTC. It specifies CASSFTLRGRTDGYTF.

The CDR3: CASSFSGVSYEQYF. The CDR3 DNA sequence: TGTGCCAGCAGTTTTAGCGGGGTCTCCTACGAGCAGTACTTC. This chain connects TRBV27 to TRBJ2-7; 8 nucleotides line up with TRBD2. V lost 3 bases, J lost 0 bases, and 1 base stayed unmatched. The CDR3 loop spans 14 amino acids. In germline, CDR1 is MNHEY, CDR2 SMNVEV (reference sequence).

This chain uses TRBV29-1 with TRBJ2-1; D perhaps matches TRBD2 (6 bases). The germline V gene encodes CDR1 SQVTM and CDR2 ANQGSEA. V lost 7 bases and J 0 bases, leaving 16 bases between the germline ends. The CDR3 sequence is 15 residues long. DNA of the CDR3: TGCAGCGGCGCCCCTGGGACTCCCTCCTACAATGAGCAGTTCTTC. Translating it yields CSGAPGTPSYNEQFF.

The chain carries TRBV7-2 and TRBJ2-2, with 10 positions matching TRBD1. The CDR3 covers 14 residues. CDR1 is SGHTA, CDR2 FQGNSA, per germline. Germline trimming cut 4 bases from V and 8 bases from J; bases unmatched to any gene: 4. The CDR3 sequence is CASSSRQGAGELFF. The CDR3 DNA reads as TGTGCCAGCAGCTCGAGACAGGGGGCGGGGGAGCTGTTTTTT.

The DNA of the CDR3 is TGTGCCAGCAGCTTAGCGGCCTATGGCTACACCTTC. Its translation is CASSLAAYGYTF. This sequence joins TRBV7-2 and TRBJ1-2, with D uncertain. This CDR3 comprises 12 residues. V lost 0 bases and J lost 4, with 3 bases in between. Germline V gene lookup returns CDR1 SGHTA and CDR2 FQGNSA.

The chain is built from TRBV29-1 and TRBJ1-1; weak D call: TRBD1 (5 bases). V lost 4 bases and J 4 bases, leaving 22 bases between the germline ends. Germline V gene lookup returns CDR1 SQVTM and CDR2 ANQGSEA. The CDR3 contains 16 residues. The CDR3: CSVVSGTRGGGTEAFF. CDR3 sequence (DNA): TGCAGCGTTGTTTCTGGCACCCGCGGGGGAGGCACTGAAGCTTTCTTT.

CDR3 residues: CASSRSLDGYTF. CDR3 nucleotide sequence: TGTGCCAGCAGCCGGTCGTTAGATGGCTACACCTTC. This chain links TRBV7-8 with TRBJ1-2; D is unclear. The germline gives CDR1 SGHVS, CDR2 FQNEAQ. V gave up 5 bases and J gave up 6 bases, with 10 bases separating them. CDR3 length equals 12 residues. Variable domain in full (rest from reference TRBV7-8 and TRBJ1-2): GAGVSQSPRYKVAKRGQDVALRCDPISGHVSLFWYQQALGQGPEFLTYFQNEAQLDKSGLPSDRFFAERPEGSVSTLKIQRTQQEDSAVYLCASSRSLDGYTFGSGTRLTVV.

The rearrangement links TRBV10-3 to TRBJ2-7; TRBD1 matches at 7 bases. The ends lost 7 bases at V and 2 bases at J; junction bases unmatched: 8. Germline CDR1 reads ENHRY; CDR2 reads SYGVKD. The CDR3 sequence is 14 residues long. The CDR3 DNA is TGTGCCATCATGAGTAACAGGGGACCCTACGAGCAGTACTTC. Translated: CAIMSNRGPYEQYF.

J is TRBJ2-5 and V is TRBV9; 14 positions agree with TRBD2. The CDR3 covers 16 residues. Germline trimming cut 3 bases from V and 4 bases from J; bases unmatched to any gene: 5. CDR1 is SGDLS, CDR2 YYNGEE, per germline. CDR3 DNA: TGTGCCAGCAGCGCCAGACTAGCGGGAGGGCGAGAGACCCAGTACTTC. Protein product: CASSARLAGGRETQYF.

The chain joins TRBV28 to TRBJ2-5, with D possibly being TRBD1 or TRBD2 (6 bases each). From germline, CDR1 is MDHEN and CDR2 SYDVKM. Trimming stripped 2 bases from V and 1 base from J, with 11 bases between. The CDR3 runs to 15 residues. The CDR3 DNA follows: TGTGCCAGCAGTTTAGGGGGGCTCCCCCAAGAGACCCAGTACTTC. Protein sequence: CASSLGGLPQETQYF.

Remarks on this clone: The same CDR3 also results from other DNA sequences found in this sample. The chain links TRBV7-3 to TRBJ2-1, with 14 bases fitting TRBD2. The V gene end was trimmed by 4 bases and the J gene end by 7 bases; junction bases not matched to a gene: 3. The CDR3 consists of 15 residues. From germline, CDR1 is SGHTA and CDR2 FQGTGA. CDR3 sequence: CASSSGLAGVNEQFF. The DNA for the CDR3 is TGTGCCAGCAGCTCGGGACTAGCGGGAGTGAATGAGCAGTTCTTC.

This chain connects TRBV4-3 to TRBJ1-1, with D hard to call. CDR1 is LGHNA and CDR2 is YSLEER in the germline V gene. With 0 bases removed from V and 1 base from J, the gap between germline ends came to 6 bases. This CDR3 comprises 14 residues. The CDR3 DNA sequence: TGCGCCAGCAGCCAAGAGGACGGGAACACTGAAGCTTTCTTT. Translated: CASSQEDGNTEAFF.

The chain has TRBV5-8 and TRBJ1-1; no reliable D call. Trimming took off 2 bases at V and 6 bases at J, with 11 bases between the two ends. The CDR3 spans 13 residues. The V gene's germline CDR1 is SGHTS and CDR2 YDEGEE. The CDR3, as DNA: TGTGCCAGCAGCTTTGACAAAAACGCTGAAGCTTTCTTT. This sequence encodes CASSFDKNAEAFF.

The V gene is TRBV5-4, the J gene TRBJ2-1; no clear D. There are 14 residues in the CDR3. V shed 0 bases and J shed 5 bases, with 9 bases lying between them. The germline gives CDR1 SGHNT, CDR2 YYREEE (reference sequence). The CDR3 sequence is CASSLAPANNEQFF. The DNA for the CDR3 is TGTGCCAGCAGCTTGGCACCCGCGAACAATGAGCAGTTCTTC.

CDR3 sequence reads: CASSLGIRLNTEAFF. As DNA, the CDR3 is TGTGCCAGCAGTTTAGGGATACGGCTGAACACTGAAGCTTTCTTT. The chain carries TRBV28 and TRBJ1-1; no clear D. Germline V CDR1 and CDR2: MDHEN, SYDVKM. The CDR3 runs to 15 residues. The V end was cut by 2 bases, the J end by 0 bases, with 10 bases between.

In the case of this clone: The junction shows a germline mismatch at one end, possibly a read error. This chain joins TRBV28 and TRBJ2-7; D gene ambiguous. This CDR3 region has 11 residues. Looked up from germline, CDR1 is MDHEN and CDR2 is SYDVKM. CDR3: CATGTSFEQYF. The CDR3 DNA reads TGTGCCACCGGAACCTCCTTCGAGCAGTACTTC.

The V and J genes are TRBV2 and TRBJ2-5; 14 bases line up with TRBD2. V trimming: 4 bases; J trimming: 5 bases; junction bases outside the gene matches: 6. The germline CDR1 and CDR2 sequences are SNHLY and FYNNEI. CDR3 length: 16 amino acids. This CDR3 reads CASSAGTSGSGETQYF. Here the CDR3 DNA reads TGTGCCAGCAGTGCCGGGACTAGCGGGAGTGGGGAGACCCAGTACTTC.